These 7 T cell receptor beta chains originate from one sample sequenced in a study of CD8+CD57+ T cells in acquired aplastic anemia. Patients chosen for sequencing had shown CD8+CD57+ cell expansion by flow cytometry. Genomic DNA was employed as the template in profiling TCR beta VDJ and CDR3. TCRdb ran MiXCR on the reads and lists one entry per CDR3 protein. The repertoire has roughly 260,000 distinct CDR3 sequences, around 45% of them found once; the top ten carry approximately 8%. Material: sorted CD4+, CD8+, or CD8+CD57+ T cells (not recorded which) from PBMCs. The receptor set was obtained from a human donor with aplastic anemia.

CDR3 region: CASSLAGADTDTQYF. CDR3 nucleotides: TGTGCCAGCAGCTTAGCGGGGGCCGACACAGATACGCAGTATTTT. V usage is TRBV7-9 and J usage is TRBJ2-3, with D maybe TRBD1 (6 bases). Trimming shortened V by 0 bases and J by 2 bases, and 9 bases separated the two germline ends. The CDR3 loop spans 15 amino acids. Germline CDR1 reads SEHNR; CDR2 reads FQNEAQ (reference sequence).

The chain uses TRBV19 and TRBJ1-2; D might be TRBD1 (6 bases). This CDR3 comprises 14 residues. Per the germline V gene, CDR1 is LNHDA and CDR2 is SQIVND (reference sequence). Between the trimmed V and J ends, which lost 5 bases and 4 bases, there was a span of 14 bases. The DNA of the CDR3 is TGTGCCAGTAGTGCAGGGGATACCATCTATGGCTACACCTTC. Translating gives CASSAGDTIYGYTF.

The CDR3: CASSFSSGAYEQYF. CDR3 nucleotides: TGTGCCAGCAGTTTTTCTAGCGGGGCCTACGAGCAGTACTTC. V is TRBV6-5 and J is TRBJ2-7; 9 nucleotides line up with TRBD2. In germline, CDR1 is MNHEY, CDR2 SVGAGI. V shed 4 bases, J shed 2 bases, and the junction held 3 bases outside the gene matches. CDR3 length: 14 residues.

The chain couples TRBV7-9 to TRBJ2-5; D perhaps matches TRBD1 (6 bases). This CDR3 spans 15 amino acids. Germline CDR1 reads SEHNR; CDR2 reads FQNEAQ (reference sequence). Deletions cut 5 bases from V and 3 bases from J, with 16 bases between. The DNA for the CDR3 is TGTGCCAGCAGCCGTCTACAGGGTGCGGAAGAGACCCAGTACTTC. It encodes CASSRLQGAEETQYF. The whole variable domain, filled in from reference TRBV7-9 and TRBJ2-5, reads DTGVSQNPRHKITKRGQNVTFRCDPISEHNRLYWYRQTLGQGPEFLTYFQNEAQLEKSRLLSDRFSAERPKGSFSTLEIQRTEQGDSAMYLCASSRLQGAEETQYFGPGTRLLVL.

The chain links TRBV7-9 to TRBJ2-7, with TRBD2 matching over 10 bases. Germline-derived CDR1 and CDR2 are SEHNR and FQNEAQ (reference sequence). The CDR3 length is 15 residues. V dropped 1 base and J dropped 5; count of bases not matched to a gene: 5. CDR3 nucleotide sequence: TGTGCCAGCAGCTTAGTTAGCGGGGGGTTGAACGAGCAGTACTTC. Translated, it gives CASSLVSGGLNEQYF.

The genes are TRBV11-3 and TRBJ2-7; 8 bases are shared with TRBD2. Losses at the gene ends were 1 base for V and 3 bases for J; bases not matched to a gene: 5. CDR1 is SGHNT, CDR2 YENEEA, per germline. This CDR3 spans 15 amino acids. The chain's CDR3 is CASSLGSGVYYEQYF. The DNA of the CDR3 is TGTGCCAGCAGCTTAGGTAGCGGGGTTTACTACGAGCAGTACTTC.

The V gene is TRBV10-3, the J gene TRBJ1-2; no clear D. This CDR3 has 14 residues. CDR1 is ENHRY, CDR2 SYGVKD, per germline. V was cut by 3 bases and J by 10 bases, with 18 bases left in between. CDR3 sequence (DNA): TGTGCCATCAGTGATTTTGTGGGGAGTGATGACTACACCTTC. It is translated as CAISDFVGSDDYTF.